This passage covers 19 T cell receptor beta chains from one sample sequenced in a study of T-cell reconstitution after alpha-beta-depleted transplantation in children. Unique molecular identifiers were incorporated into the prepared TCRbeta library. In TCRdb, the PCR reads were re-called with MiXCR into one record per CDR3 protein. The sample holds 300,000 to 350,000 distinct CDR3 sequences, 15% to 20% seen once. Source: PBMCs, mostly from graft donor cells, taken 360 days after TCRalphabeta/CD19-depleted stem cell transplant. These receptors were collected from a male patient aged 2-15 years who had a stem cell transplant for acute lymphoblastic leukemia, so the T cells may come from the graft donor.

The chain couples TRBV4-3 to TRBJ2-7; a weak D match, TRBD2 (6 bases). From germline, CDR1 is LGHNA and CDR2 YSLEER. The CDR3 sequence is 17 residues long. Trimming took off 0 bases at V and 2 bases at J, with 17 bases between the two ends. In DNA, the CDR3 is TGCGCCAGCAGCCAAGATACCGGGACTGAACATCCCTACGAGCAGTACTTC. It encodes CASSQDTGTEHPYEQYF.

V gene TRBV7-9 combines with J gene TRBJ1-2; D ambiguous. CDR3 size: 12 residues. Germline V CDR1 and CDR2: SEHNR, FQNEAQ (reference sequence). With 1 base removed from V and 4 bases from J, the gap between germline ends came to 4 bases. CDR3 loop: CASSLVAYGYTF. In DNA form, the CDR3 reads TGTGCCAGCAGCTTAGTGGCCTATGGCTACACCTTC.

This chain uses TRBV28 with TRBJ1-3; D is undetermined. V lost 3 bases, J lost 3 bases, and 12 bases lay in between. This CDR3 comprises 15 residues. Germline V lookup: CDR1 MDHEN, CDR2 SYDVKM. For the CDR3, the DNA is TGTGCCAGCAGTTTGGGGAGGCATATTGGAAACACCATATATTTT. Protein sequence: CASSLGRHIGNTIYF.

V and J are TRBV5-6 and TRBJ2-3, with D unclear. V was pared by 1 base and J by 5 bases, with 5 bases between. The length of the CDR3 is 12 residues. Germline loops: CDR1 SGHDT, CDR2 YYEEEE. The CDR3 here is CASSLQLDTQYF. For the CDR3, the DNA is TGTGCCAGCAGCTTGCAACTAGATACGCAGTATTTT.

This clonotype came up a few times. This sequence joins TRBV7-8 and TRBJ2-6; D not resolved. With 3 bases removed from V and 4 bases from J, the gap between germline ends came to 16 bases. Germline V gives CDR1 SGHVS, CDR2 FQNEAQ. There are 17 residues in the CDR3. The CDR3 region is CASSLVSHVGGANVLTF. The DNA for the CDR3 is TGTGCCAGCAGCTTGGTCAGTCATGTTGGAGGGGCCAACGTCCTGACTTTC. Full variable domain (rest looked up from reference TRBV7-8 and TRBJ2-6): GAGVSQSPRYKVAKRGQDVALRCDPISGHVSLFWYQQALGQGPEFLTYFQNEAQLDKSGLPSDRFFAERPEGSVSTLKIQRTQQEDSAVYLCASSLVSHVGGANVLTFGAGSRLTVL.

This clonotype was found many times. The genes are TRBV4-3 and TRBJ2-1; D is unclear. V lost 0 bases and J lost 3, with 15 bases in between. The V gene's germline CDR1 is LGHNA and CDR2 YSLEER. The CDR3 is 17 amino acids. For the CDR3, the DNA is TGCGCCAGCAGCCAAGAATATACTCCCCCCTACTACAATGAGCAGTTCTTC. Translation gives CASSQEYTPPYYNEQFF.

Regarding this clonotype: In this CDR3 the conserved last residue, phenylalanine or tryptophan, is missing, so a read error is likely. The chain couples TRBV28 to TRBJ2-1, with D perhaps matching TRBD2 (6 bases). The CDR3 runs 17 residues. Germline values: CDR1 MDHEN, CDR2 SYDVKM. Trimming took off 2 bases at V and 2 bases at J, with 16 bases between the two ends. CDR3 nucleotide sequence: TGTGCCAGCAGTTTAGCCGGGACTCCGTCGCCCTACAATGAGCAGTTCTAC. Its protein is CASSLAGTPSPYNEQFY.

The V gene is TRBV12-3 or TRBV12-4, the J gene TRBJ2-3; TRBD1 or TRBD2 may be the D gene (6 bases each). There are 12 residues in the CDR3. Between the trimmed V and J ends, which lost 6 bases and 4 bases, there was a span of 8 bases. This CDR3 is CASREGADTQYF. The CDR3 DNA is TGTGCCAGCAGGGAGGGGGCAGATACGCAGTATTTT.

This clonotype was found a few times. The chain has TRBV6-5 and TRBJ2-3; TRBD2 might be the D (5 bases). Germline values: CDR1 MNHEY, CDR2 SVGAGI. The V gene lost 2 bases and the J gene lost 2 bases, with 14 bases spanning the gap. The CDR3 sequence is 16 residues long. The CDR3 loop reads CASSYDAGFLTDTQYF. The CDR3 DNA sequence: TGTGCCAGCAGTTACGATGCGGGCTTTCTCACAGATACGCAGTATTTT.

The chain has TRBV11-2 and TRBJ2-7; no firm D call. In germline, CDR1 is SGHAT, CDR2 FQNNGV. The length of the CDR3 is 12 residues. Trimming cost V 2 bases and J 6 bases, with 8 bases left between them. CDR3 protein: CASSLILREQYF. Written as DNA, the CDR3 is TGTGCCAGCAGCTTAATACTCCGCGAGCAGTACTTC.

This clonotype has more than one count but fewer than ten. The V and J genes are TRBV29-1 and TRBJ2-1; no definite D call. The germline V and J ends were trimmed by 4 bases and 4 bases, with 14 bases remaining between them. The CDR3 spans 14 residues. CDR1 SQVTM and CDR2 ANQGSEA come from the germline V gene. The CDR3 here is CSVGLGGHYNEQFF. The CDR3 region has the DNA TGCAGCGTTGGTCTTGGTGGCCATTACAATGAGCAGTTCTTC.

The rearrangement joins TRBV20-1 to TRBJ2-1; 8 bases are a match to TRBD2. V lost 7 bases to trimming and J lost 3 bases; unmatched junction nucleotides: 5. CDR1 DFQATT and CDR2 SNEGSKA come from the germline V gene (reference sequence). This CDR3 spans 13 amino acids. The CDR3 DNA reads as TGCAGTGTAGGACTAGCCCTCTACAATGAGCAGTTCTTC. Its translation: CSVGLALYNEQFF.

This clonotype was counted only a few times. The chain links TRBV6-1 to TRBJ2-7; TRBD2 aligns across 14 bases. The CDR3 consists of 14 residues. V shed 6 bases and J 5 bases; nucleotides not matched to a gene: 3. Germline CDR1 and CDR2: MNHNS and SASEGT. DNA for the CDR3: TGTGCCAGCAGCTCGACTAGCGGGAGGGACGAGCAGTACTTC. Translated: CASSSTSGRDEQYF.

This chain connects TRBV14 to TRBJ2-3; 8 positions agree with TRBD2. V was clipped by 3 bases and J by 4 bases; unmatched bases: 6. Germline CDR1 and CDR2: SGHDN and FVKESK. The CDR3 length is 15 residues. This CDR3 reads CASSQRAGVADTQYF. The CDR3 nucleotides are TGTGCCAGCAGCCAGCGAGCGGGAGTGGCAGATACGCAGTATTTT.

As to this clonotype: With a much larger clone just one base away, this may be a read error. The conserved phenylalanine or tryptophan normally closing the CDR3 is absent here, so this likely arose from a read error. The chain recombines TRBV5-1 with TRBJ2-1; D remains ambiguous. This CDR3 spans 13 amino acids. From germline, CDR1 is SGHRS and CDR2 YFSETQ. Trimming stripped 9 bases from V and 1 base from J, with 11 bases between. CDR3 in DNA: TGCGCCACTTCAGCCGATTCCTACAATGAGCAGTTCTAC. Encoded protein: CATSADSYNEQFY.

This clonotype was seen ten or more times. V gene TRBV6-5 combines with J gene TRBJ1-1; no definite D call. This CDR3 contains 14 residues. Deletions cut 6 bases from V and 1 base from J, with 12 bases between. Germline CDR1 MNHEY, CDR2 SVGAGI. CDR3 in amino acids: CASSPRPENTEAFF. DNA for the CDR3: TGTGCCAGCAGCCCCCGACCGGAGAACACTGAAGCTTTCTTT.

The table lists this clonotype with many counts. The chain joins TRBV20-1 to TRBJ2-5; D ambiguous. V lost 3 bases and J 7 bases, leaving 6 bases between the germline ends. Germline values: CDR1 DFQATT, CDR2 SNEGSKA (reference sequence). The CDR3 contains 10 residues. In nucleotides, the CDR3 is TGCAGTGCTAGTAAGGGGACCCAGTACTTC. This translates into CSASKGTQYF.

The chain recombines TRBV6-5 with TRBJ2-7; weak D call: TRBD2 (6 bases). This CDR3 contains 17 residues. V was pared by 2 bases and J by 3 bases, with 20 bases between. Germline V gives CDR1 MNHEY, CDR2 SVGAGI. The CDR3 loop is CASSYTWEAGRYYEQYF. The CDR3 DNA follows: TGTGCCAGCAGTTACACGTGGGAGGCAGGGAGGTACTACGAGCAGTACTTC.

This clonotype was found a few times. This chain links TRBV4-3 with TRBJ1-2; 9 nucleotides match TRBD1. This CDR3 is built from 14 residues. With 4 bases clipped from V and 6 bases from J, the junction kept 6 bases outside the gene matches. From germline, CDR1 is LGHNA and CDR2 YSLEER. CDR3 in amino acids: CASSRRTGEHGYTF. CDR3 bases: TGCGCCAGCAGCCGCAGGACAGGGGAGCATGGCTACACCTTC.